These 10 T cell receptor beta chains were sequenced from one sample in a study of T cell repertoires in cytomegalovirus infection. TCRdb itself ran the reads through MiXCR, one entry per CDR3 protein. This repertoire shows approximately 400,000 distinct CDR3 sequences, about 33% found once; its top ten account for approximately 15%. Sequencing was done on a sample of PBMCs. The source is a human donor in good health (CMV status not recorded). Some clones in this sample may be carry-over from other donors' samples.

The genes are TRBV19 and TRBJ2-1; 11 bases align to TRBD2. The V gene's germline CDR1 is LNHDA and CDR2 SQIVND (reference sequence). Trimming removed 4 bases from V and 6 bases from J; junction bases left unmatched: 2. The CDR3 is 14 residues long. In nucleotides, the CDR3 is TGTGCCAGTAGTACTAGCGGGGGGACCAATGAGCAGTTCTTC. Translating it yields CASSTSGGTNEQFF.

Only a few counts were recorded for this clonotype. The gene calls are TRBV3-1 and TRBJ1-2, with 7 bases that match TRBD1. V shed 2 bases and J 6 bases; nucleotides not matched to a gene: 12. Per the germline V gene, CDR1 is LGHDT and CDR2 is YNNKEL (reference sequence). The CDR3 sequence is 16 residues long. The CDR3 DNA follows: TGTGCCAGCAGCCAATACCCCACCGACAGGGAGGATGGCTACACCTTC. As protein: CASSQYPTDREDGYTF.

The chain has TRBV4-3 and TRBJ1-5, with D perhaps TRBD1 (5 bases). The germline V gene has CDR1 LGHNA and CDR2 YSLEER. V was pared by 0 bases and J by 6 bases, with 12 bases between. The CDR3 has 15 amino acids. CDR3 in amino acids: CASSQESGLGQPQHF. The CDR3 DNA sequence: TGCGCCAGCAGCCAAGAATCAGGGTTGGGTCAGCCCCAGCATTTT.

This clonotype was recorded a few times. This sequence joins TRBV19 and TRBJ2-4; D may be TRBD2 (6 bases). Germline values: CDR1 LNHDA, CDR2 SQIVND (reference sequence). V gave up 3 bases and J gave up 1 base, with 13 bases separating them. The CDR3 is 16 residues long. In DNA, the CDR3 is TGTGCCAGTAGTATCGTTAGGGACTTGGCCAAAAACATTCAGTACTTC. Residues: CASSIVRDLAKNIQYF.

This clonotype appeared many times. The rearrangement uses TRBV18 and TRBJ1-4, with a weak D call TRBD1 (5 bases). The CDR3 is made up of 13 amino acids. V was cut by 1 base and J by 5 bases, with 5 bases left in between. Germline CDR1 reads KGHSH; CDR2 reads LQKENI. CDR3 protein: CASSPQGNEKLFF. Here the CDR3 DNA reads TGTGCCAGCTCACCACAGGGGAATGAAAAACTGTTTTTT. Variable domain in full (rest from reference TRBV18 and TRBJ1-4): NAGVMQNPRHLVRRRGQEARLRCSPMKGHSHVYWYRQLPEEGLKFMVYLQKENIIDESGMPKERFSAEFPKEGPSILRIQQVVRGDSAAYFCASSPQGNEKLFFGSGTQLSVL.

On this clonotype: A read error may explain this, as a much larger clone is one base away. This CDR3 fails to terminate in the conserved phenylalanine or tryptophan, so it likely reflects a read error. The chain has TRBV7-8 and TRBJ1-2, with TRBD1 identical over 8 bases. V shed 3 bases and J 8 bases; nucleotides not matched to a gene: 11. The CDR3 is made up of 15 amino acids. The germline CDR1 and CDR2 sequences are SGHVS and FQNEAQ. CDR3 DNA sequence: TGTGCCAGCAGCTTCGAGATGGACAGGGTCGGAGGCTACACCTTA. Its protein product is CASSFEMDRVGGYTL.

This clonotype was observed at least ten times. V usage is TRBV7-8 and J usage is TRBJ1-5; D unresolved. V lost 5 bases to trimming and J lost 5 bases, with 13 bases between them. The CDR3 is 14 residues long. CDR1 SGHVS and CDR2 FQNEAQ come from the germline V gene. CDR3: CASSRRNGDQPQHF. The CDR3 nucleotides are TGTGCCAGCAGCCGGAGGAACGGGGATCAGCCCCAGCATTTT.

This chain uses TRBV2 with TRBJ2-7, with 10 bases identical to TRBD1. Germline lookup yields CDR1 SNHLY and CDR2 FYNNEI. This CDR3 contains 15 residues. The junction had 3 bases not matched to a gene; V was cut back by 1 base and J by 3 bases. CDR3 region: CASSEEGQGYYEQYF. As DNA, the CDR3 is TGTGCCAGCAGTGAAGAGGGACAGGGGTACTACGAGCAGTACTTC.

This clonotype occurred many times. The chain recombines TRBV12-3 or TRBV12-4 with TRBJ1-4, with D possibly being TRBD1 (5 bases). The CDR3 spans 15 residues. V dropped 0 bases and J dropped 7 bases, with 12 bases sitting between them. In DNA, the CDR3 is TGTGCCAGCAGTTTAGCGTTGGGGGAGGTTGAAAAACTGTTTTTT. Encoded protein: CASSLALGEVEKLFF.

This clonotype was counted only a few times. The chain links TRBV4-3 to TRBJ1-1; 8 bases align to TRBD1. Looked up from germline, CDR1 is LGHNA and CDR2 is YSLEER. The CDR3 loop spans 14 amino acids. Trimming removed 6 bases from V and 3 bases from J; junction bases left unmatched: 6. CDR3 amino acids: CASRQDRDDTEAFF. Here the CDR3 DNA reads TGCGCCAGCAGACAGGACAGGGATGACACTGAAGCTTTCTTT.